This TCR beta chain was recorded in a study of OX40 agonist ivuxolimab in advanced cancers. Libraries were prepared by immunoSEQ multiplex PCR; TCRdb keeps only in-frame clonotypes and omits some of them. The data hold under 140,000 clones, with roughly 90% observed a single time. The CDR3 is made up of 16 amino acids. Germline V gene sequence: CDR1 MGHDK, CDR2 SYGVNS. Trimming left V 5 bases short and J 8 bases short, with 19 bases between. The J gene is TRBJ1-6, the V gene TRBV25-1, with TRBD1 as a possible D gene (5 bases). The sample consisted of CD4+ or CD8+ T cells sorted from blood, taken in a trial of the OX40 agonist ivuxolimab. This sequence originates from an adult with an advanced solid tumor such as melanoma, head and neck, liver or kidney cancer. CDR3 protein: CASSHRGKSMDSPLHF. CDR3 nucleotide sequence: TGTGCCAGCAGTCACCGGGGGAAGAGTATGGATTCACCCCTCCACTTT.